The 5 T cell receptor beta chains in this list originate from one sample, sequenced in a study of T cell changes during pregnancy in multiple sclerosis. Sequencing used immunoSEQ multiplex PCR; TCRdb keeps in-frame clones, though not all of them. The table lists some 60,000 clones, around 89% of them singletons. The sequencing here drew on peripheral blood, taken after pregnancy. These receptors were taken from a female donor with multiple sclerosis, enrolled in a pregnancy study.

This clone was seen a single time. The chain has TRBV14 and TRBJ2-3, with D hard to call. The V end lost 2 bases, the J end lost 3 bases, and 12 bases lay between the germline ends. In germline, CDR1 is SGHDN, CDR2 FVKESK. The CDR3 is 15 residues long. This chain's CDR3 is CASSQLPYDTDTQYF. Written as DNA, the CDR3 is TGTGCCAGCAGCCAATTGCCCTACGATACAGATACGCAGTATTTT. Using reference TRBV14 and TRBJ2-3 for the parts outside the CDR3, the full variable domain is EAGVTQFPSHSVIEKGQTVTLRCDPISGHDNLYWYRRVMGKEIKFLLHFVKESKQDESGMPNNRFLAERTGGTYSTLKVQPAELEDSGVYFCASSQLPYDTDTQYFGPGTRLTVL.

The rearrangement links TRBV5-8 to TRBJ1-4; D not certain. Trimming stripped 0 bases from V and 0 bases from J, with 3 bases between. The CDR3 sequence is 14 residues long. The germline V gene has CDR1 SGHTS and CDR2 YDEGEE. The CDR3 reads CASSLVATNEKLFF. In DNA form, the CDR3 reads TGTGCCAGCAGCTTGGTAGCAACTAATGAAAAACTGTTTTTT. Using reference TRBV5-8 and TRBJ1-4 for the parts outside the CDR3, the full variable domain is EAGVTQSPTHLIKTRGQQATLRCSPISGHTSVYWYQQALGLGLQFLLWYDEGEERNRGNFPPRFSGRQFPNYSSELNVNALELEDSALYLCASSLVATNEKLFFGSGTQLSVL.

The gene calls are TRBV7-2 and TRBJ1-6; the match to TRBD1 covers 7 bases. The CDR3 runs 13 residues. J lost 6 bases, V lost 10 bases, and 6 bases had no gene match. CDR1 SGHTA and CDR2 FQGNSA come from the germline V gene. The chain's CDR3 is CANGQEGNSPLHF. In nucleotides, the CDR3 is TGTGCCAACGGACAGGAGGGTAATTCACCCCTCCACTTT.

The J gene is TRBJ1-2, the V gene TRBV7-9; the match to TRBD1 covers 10 bases. Germline V CDR1 and CDR2: SEHNR, FQNEAQ (reference sequence). This CDR3 contains 14 residues. Trimming at V came to 4 bases and at J to 8 bases, leaving 7 bases not matched to a gene. CDR3 sequence: CASSYRQGARGYTF. The CDR3 DNA sequence: TGTGCCAGCAGCTACAGACAGGGGGCCCGGGGCTACACCTTC.

The rearrangement joins TRBV28 to TRBJ1-6; 10 bases fit TRBD1. Per germline, CDR1 MDHEN and CDR2 SYDVKM. This CDR3 spans 16 amino acids. Losses at the gene ends were 5 bases for V and 9 bases for J; bases not matched to a gene: 10. In nucleotides, the CDR3 is TGTGCCAGCAGTCCCCCTTTGACAGGGGGCATTTCACCCCTCCACTTT. Translated: CASSPPLTGGISPLHF.